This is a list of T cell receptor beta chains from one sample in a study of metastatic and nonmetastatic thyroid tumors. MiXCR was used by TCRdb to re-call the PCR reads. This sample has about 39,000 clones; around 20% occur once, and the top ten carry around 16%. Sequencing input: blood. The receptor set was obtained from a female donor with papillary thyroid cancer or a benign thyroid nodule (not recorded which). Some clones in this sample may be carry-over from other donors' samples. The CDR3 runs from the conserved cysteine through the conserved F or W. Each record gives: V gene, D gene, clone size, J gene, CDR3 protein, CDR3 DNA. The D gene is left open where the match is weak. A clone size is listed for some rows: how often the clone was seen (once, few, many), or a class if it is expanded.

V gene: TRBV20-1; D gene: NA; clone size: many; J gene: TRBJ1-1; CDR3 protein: CSARGRGQLNTEAFF; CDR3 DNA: TGCAGTGCTAGGGGGCGTGGGCAGTTGAACACTGAAGCTTTCTTT
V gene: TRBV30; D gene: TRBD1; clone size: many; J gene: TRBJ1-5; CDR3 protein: CAWDRTGDQPQHF; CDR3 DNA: TGTGCCTGGGATAGGACAGGCGATCAGCCCCAGCATTTT
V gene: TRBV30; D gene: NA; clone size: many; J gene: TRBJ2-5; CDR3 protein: CACRGDGRYQETQYF; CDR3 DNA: TGTGCCTGTAGAGGAGACGGACGATACCAAGAGACCCAGTACTTC
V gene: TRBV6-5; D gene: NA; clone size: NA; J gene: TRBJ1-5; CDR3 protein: CASSYLISGGLQPQHF; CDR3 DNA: TGTGCCAGCAGTTACTTGATTTCGGGGGGCTTGCAGCCCCAGCATTTC
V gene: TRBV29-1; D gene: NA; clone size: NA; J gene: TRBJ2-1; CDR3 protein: CSAEGGTVIYNEQFF; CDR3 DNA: TGCAGCGCTGAGGGAGGGACAGTGATCTACAATGAGCAGTTCTTC
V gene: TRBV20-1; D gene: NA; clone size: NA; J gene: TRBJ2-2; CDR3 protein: CSARDPRTRGTGELFF; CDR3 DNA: TGCAGTGCTAGAGATCCTCGGACTCGAGGAACCGGGGAGCTGTTTTTT
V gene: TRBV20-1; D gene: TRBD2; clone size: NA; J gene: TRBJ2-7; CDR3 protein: CSALAGVPHFCEQYF; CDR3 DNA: TGCAGTGCGCTAGCGGGAGTCCCCCATTTTTGCGAGCAGTACTTC
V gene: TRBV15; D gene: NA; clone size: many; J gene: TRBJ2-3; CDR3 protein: CATSRDLGSDTQYF; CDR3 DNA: TGTGCCACCAGCAGAGACCTAGGATCAGATACGCAGTATTTT
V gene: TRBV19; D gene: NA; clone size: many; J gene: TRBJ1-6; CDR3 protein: CASSATGGVDGSPLHF; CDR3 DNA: TGTGCCAGTAGTGCGACCGGAGGGGTCGATGGTTCACCCCTCCACTTT
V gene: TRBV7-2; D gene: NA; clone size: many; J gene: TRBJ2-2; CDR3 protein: CASSLYLGVGLFF; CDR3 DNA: TGTGCCAGCAGCTTATATCTGGGGGTCGGGCTGTTTTTT
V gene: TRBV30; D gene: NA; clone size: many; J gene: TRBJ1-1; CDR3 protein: CAWSGGYTEAFF; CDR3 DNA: TGTGCCTGGAGTGGGGGATACACTGAAGCTTTCTTT
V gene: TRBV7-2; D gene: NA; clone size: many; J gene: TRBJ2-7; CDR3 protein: CASSLSTALFEQYF; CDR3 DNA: TGTGCCAGCAGCTTAAGCACTGCGTTGTTCGAGCAGTACTTC
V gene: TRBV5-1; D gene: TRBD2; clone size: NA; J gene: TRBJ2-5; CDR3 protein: CASSLGTSGGETQYF; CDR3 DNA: TGCGCCAGCAGCTTGGGGACTAGCGGGGGAGAGACCCAGTACTTC
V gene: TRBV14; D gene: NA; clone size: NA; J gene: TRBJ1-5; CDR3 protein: CATKLTGYQPQHF; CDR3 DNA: TGTGCCACCAAGCTTACAGGCTATCAGCCCCAGCATTTT
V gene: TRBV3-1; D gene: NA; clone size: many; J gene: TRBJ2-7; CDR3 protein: CASSQALAEQYF; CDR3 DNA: TGTGCCAGCAGCCAGGCTCTGGCCGAGCAGTACTTC
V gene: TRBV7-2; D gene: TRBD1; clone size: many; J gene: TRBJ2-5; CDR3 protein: CASSYDRVGGTQYF; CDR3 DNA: TGTGCCAGCAGCTACGACAGGGTAGGGGGGACCCAGTACTTC
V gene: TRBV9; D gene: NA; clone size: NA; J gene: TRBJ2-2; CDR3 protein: CASSVQGSAGELFF; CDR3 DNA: TGTGCCAGCAGCGTACAGGGGAGTGCCGGGGAGCTGTTTTTT
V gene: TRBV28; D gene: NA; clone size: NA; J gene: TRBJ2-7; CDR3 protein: CASKGGNAYEQYF; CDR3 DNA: TGTGCCAGCAAGGGGGGAAACGCCTACGAGCAGTACTTC
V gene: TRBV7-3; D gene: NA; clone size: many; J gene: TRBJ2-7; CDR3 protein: CASSLGGSFEQYF; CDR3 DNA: TGTGCCAGCAGCTTAGGGGGTTCGTTCGAGCAGTACTTC
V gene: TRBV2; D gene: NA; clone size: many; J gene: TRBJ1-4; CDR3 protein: CASRFGAANEKLFF; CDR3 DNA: TGTGCCAGCAGGTTCGGGGCCGCTAATGAAAAACTGTTTTTT
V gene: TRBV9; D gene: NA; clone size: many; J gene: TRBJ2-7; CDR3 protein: CASSSSPIPFDEQYF; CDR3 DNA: TGTGCCAGCAGCTCATCGCCAATTCCCTTTGACGAGCAGTACTTC
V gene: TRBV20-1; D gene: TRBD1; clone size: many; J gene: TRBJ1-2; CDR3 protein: CSARDRRGQVYGYTF; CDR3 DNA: TGCAGTGCTAGAGATCGAAGGGGGCAGGTTTATGGCTACACCTTC
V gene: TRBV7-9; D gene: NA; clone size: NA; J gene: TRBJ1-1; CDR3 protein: CASSLGLRDSREAFF; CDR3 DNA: TGTGCCAGCAGCTTAGGACTCCGCGACAGTCGTGAGGCTTTCTTT
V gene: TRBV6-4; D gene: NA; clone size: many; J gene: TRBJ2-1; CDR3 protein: CASRSQSLNMAGTNNEQFF; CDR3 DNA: TGTGCCAGCCGCTCCCAGTCACTGAATATGGCGGGTACTAACAATGAGCAGTTCTTC
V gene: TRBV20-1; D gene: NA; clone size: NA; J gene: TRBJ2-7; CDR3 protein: CSASPSTTDIPNYEQYF; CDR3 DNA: TGCAGTGCTAGTCCCTCAACAACCGACATACCTAACTACGAGCAGTACTTC
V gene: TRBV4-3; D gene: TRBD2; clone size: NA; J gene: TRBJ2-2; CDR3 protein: CASSLGLAPDHTGELFF; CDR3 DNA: TGCGCCAGCAGCCTGGGACTAGCGCCAGATCACACCGGGGAGCTGTTTTTT
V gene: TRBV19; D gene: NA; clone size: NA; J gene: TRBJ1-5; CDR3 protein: CASSRGFPLLDQPQHF; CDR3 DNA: TGTGCCAGTAGTCGGGGGTTTCCACTATTGGATCAGCCCCAGCATTTT
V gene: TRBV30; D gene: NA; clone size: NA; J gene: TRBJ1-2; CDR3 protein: CAWTRAAITNGYTF; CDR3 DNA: TGTGCCTGGACTAGGGCGGCCATAACTAATGGCTACACCTTC
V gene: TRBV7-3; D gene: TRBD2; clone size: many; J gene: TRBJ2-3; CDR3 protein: CASSPGGGQGIITDTQYF; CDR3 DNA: TGTGCCAGCAGCCCCGGGGGGGGTCAGGGGATCATAACAGATACGCAGTATTTT
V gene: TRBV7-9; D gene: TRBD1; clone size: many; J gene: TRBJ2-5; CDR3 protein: CASSTSTGSVETQYF; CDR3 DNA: TGTGCCAGCAGCACCTCGACAGGGAGCGTCGAGACCCAGTACTTC
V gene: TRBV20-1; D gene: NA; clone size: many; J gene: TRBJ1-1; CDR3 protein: CSAGGGRDTEAFF; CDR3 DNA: TGCAGTGCTGGGGGGGGTAGGGATACTGAAGCTTTCTTT
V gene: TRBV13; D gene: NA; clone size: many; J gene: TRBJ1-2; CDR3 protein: CASSLGLRGGYGYTF; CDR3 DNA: TGTGCCAGCAGCTTGGGCCTCAGGGGTGGCTATGGCTACACCTTC
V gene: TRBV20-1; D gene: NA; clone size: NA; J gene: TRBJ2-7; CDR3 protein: CSVSVRRVGMDEQYF; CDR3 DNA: TGCAGTGTTAGCGTGAGAAGGGTAGGAATGGACGAGCAATACTTC
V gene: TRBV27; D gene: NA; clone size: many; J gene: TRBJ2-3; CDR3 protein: CASSPTQEDTQYF; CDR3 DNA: TGTGCCAGCAGTCCGACGCAGGAAGATACGCAGTATTTT
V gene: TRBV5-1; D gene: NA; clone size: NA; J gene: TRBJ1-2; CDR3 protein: CASSPGGGAYYGYTF; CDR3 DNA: TGCGCCAGCAGCCCCGGCGGGGGGGCTTACTATGGCTACACCTTC
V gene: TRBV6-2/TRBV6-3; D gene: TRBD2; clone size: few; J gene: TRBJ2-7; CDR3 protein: CASSYECGGYEQYF; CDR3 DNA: TGTGCCAGCAGTTACGAGTGCGGGGGGTATGAGCAGTACTTC
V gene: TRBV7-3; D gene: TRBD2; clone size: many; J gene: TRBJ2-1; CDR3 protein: CASSLMGGVSYNEQFF; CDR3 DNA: TGTGCCAGCAGCTTAATGGGAGGGGTCTCCTACAATGAGCAGTTCTTC
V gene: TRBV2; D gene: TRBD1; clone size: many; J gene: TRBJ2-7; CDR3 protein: CASSEPRGSYEQYF; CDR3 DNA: TGTGCCAGCAGTGAACCCAGGGGGTCCTACGAGCAGTACTTC
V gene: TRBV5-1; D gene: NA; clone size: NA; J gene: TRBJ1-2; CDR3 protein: CASSLDRWGYTF; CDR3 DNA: TGCGCCAGCAGCTTGGATCGTTGGGGCTACACCTTC
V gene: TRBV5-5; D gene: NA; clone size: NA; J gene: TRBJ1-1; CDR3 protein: CASGLGQRTEAFF; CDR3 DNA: TGTGCCAGCGGCTTAGGACAGAGGACTGAAGCTTTCTTT
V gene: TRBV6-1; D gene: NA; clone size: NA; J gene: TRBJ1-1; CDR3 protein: CASSEKAGSVGNTEAFF; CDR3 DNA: TGTGCCAGCAGTGAAAAGGCAGGGTCCGTTGGTAACACTGAAGCTTTCTTT
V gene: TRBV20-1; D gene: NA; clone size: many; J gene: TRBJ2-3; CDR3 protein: CSASLGFTDTQYF; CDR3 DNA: TGCAGTGCTAGCCTAGGTTTCACAGATACGCAGTATTTT
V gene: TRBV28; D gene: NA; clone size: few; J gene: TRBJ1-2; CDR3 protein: CAGMGGDYCYTF; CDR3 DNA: TGTGCCGGCATGGGCGGGGACTATTGCTACACCTTC
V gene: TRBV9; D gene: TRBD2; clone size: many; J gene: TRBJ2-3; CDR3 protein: CASSPFRTSGTDTQYF; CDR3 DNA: TGTGCCAGCAGTCCTTTTCGGACTAGCGGCACAGATACGCAGTATTTT
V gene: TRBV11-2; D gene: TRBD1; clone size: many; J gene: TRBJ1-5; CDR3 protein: CASSHGQGRDQPQHF; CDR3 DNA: TGTGCCAGCAGCCACGGACAGGGCCGGGATCAGCCCCAGCATTTT
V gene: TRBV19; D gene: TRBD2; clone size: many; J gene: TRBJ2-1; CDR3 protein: CASSPLGLAYNEQFF; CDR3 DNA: TGTGCCAGTAGTCCCTTGGGACTAGCCTACAATGAGCAGTTCTTC
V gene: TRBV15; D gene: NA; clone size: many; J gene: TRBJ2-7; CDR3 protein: CATSRLSGDSSYEQYF; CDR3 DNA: TGTGCCACCAGCAGACTTAGCGGGGACAGCTCCTACGAGCAGTACTTC
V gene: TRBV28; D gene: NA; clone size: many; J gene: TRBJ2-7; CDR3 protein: CASSSDGGGSYEQYF; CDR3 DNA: TGTGCCAGCAGTTCGGACGGTGGTGGCTCCTACGAGCAGTACTTC
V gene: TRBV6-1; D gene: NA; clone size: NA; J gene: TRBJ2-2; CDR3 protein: CASSGGLWDTGELFF; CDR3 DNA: TGTGCCAGCAGTGGAGGTCTCTGGGACACCGGGGAGCTGTTTTTT
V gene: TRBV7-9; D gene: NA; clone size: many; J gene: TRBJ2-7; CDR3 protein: CASSLDNRDHEQYF; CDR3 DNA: TGTGCCAGCAGCTTGGACAACAGGGACCACGAGCAGTACTTC
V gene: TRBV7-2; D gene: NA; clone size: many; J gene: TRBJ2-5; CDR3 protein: CASTPKETQYF; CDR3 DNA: TGTGCCAGCACCCCCAAAGAGACCCAGTACTTC
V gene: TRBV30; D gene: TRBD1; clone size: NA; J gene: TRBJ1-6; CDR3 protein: CAWAGQQDSPLRF; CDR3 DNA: TGTGCCTGGGCGGGACAGCAGGATTCACCACTCCGCTTT
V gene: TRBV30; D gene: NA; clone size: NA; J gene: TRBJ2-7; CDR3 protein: CAWSLADYEQYF; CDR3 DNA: TGTGCCTGGAGTCTCGCAGACTACGAGCAGTACTTC
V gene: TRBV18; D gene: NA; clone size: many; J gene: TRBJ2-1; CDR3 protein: CASSPTTKNEQFF; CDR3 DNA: TGTGCCAGCTCACCTACGACAAAAAATGAGCAGTTCTTC
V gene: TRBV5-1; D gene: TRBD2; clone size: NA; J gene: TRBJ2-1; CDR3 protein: CASSPPTSTLGGDEQFF; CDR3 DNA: TGCGCCAGCAGCCCGCCGACTAGCACCCTAGGAGGGGATGAGCAGTTCTTC
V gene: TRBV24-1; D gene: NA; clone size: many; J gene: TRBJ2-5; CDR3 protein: CATSLSGETQYF; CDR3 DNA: TGTGCCACCAGCCTTAGTGGGGAGACCCAGTACTTC
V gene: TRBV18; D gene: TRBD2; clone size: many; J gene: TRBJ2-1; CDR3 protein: CASSPGGTDEQFF; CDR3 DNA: TGTGCCAGCTCCCCGGGGGGGACGGATGAGCAGTTCTTC
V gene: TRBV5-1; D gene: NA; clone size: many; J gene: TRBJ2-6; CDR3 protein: CASKERGGYSGANVLTF; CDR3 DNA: TGCGCCAGCAAGGAGAGGGGCGGGTATTCTGGGGCCAACGTCCTGACTTTC
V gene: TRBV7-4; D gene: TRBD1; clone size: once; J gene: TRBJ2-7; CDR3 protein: CASPLDRVLGSYEQYF; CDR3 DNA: TGTGCCAGCCCCCTGGACAGGGTTTTGGGCTCCTACGAGCAGTACTTC